These 27 T cell receptor beta chains were sequenced from one sample in a study of beta chain features in type 1 diabetes. Of the isolated RNA, all was reverse transcribed, and so the sequenced material was expressed TCRB transcripts. Sequencing was performed with immunoSEQ multiplex PCR; in TCRdb, only in-frame clones are kept and a portion is missing. Of hundreds of thousands of clones detected, around an eighth appear once; the ten largest clones hold less than 0.02%. The sequencing input was naive CD4+ T cells from blood. The receptors here all came from a young man in good health.

The V call is TRBV6-6, the J call TRBJ2-7; TRBD2 aligns across 7 bases. Trimming at V came to 7 bases and at J to 0 bases, leaving 3 bases not matched to a gene. CDR1 and CDR2 from the germline V gene are MNHNY and SVGAGI (reference sequence). The CDR3 sequence is 13 residues long. This chain's CDR3 is CASKWGGSYEQYF. DNA of the CDR3: TGTGCCAGCAAATGGGGGGGCTCCTACGAGCAGTACTTC.

This sequence joins TRBV7-8 and TRBJ2-5, with TRBD2 identical over 8 bases. V gave up 5 bases and J gave up 8 bases; unmatched junction bases: 7. Germline values: CDR1 SGHVS, CDR2 FQNEAQ. The CDR3 totals 13 residues. The chain's CDR3 is CASSTLAALTQYF. In DNA form, the CDR3 reads TGTGCCAGCAGCACACTAGCGGCCCTCACCCAGTACTTC. Complete variable domain (other parts from reference TRBV7-8 and TRBJ2-5): GAGVSQSPRYKVAKRGQDVALRCDPISGHVSLFWYQQALGQGPEFLTYFQNEAQLDKSGLPSDRFFAERPEGSVSTLKIQRTQQEDSAVYLCASSTLAALTQYFGPGTRLLVL.

This chain uses TRBV10-3 with TRBJ2-1, with TRBD2 as a possible D gene (6 bases). The V end was cut by 4 bases, the J end by 0 bases, with 13 bases between. This CDR3 has 16 amino acids. Germline lookup yields CDR1 ENHRY and CDR2 SYGVKD. CDR3: CAISVRGSSSYNEQFF. CDR3 nucleotide sequence: TGTGCCATCAGTGTACGGGGGTCGAGCTCCTACAATGAGCAGTTCTTC.

This clone has more than one count but fewer than ten. CDR3 sequence reads: CSVVDRDSGNQPQHF. The CDR3 bases are TGCAGCGTTGTAGATCGGGATTCCGGCAATCAGCCCCAGCATTTT. This chain links TRBV29-1 with TRBJ1-5; D unresolved. Germline V CDR1 and CDR2: SQVTM, ANQGSEA. Trimming shortened V by 4 bases and J by 2 bases, and 15 bases separated the two germline ends. CDR3 length: 15 residues.

This clone was observed once. This sequence joins TRBV6-6 and TRBJ2-5; TRBD2 might be the D (6 bases). Trimming cost V 0 bases and J 5 bases, with 10 bases left between them. The CDR3 has 14 residues. CDR1 is MNHNY, CDR2 SVGAGI, per germline (reference sequence). The CDR3 here is CASSYSMEGETQYF. Written as DNA, the CDR3 is TGTGCCAGCAGTTACTCGATGGAGGGCGAGACCCAGTACTTC.

The genes are TRBV29-1 and TRBJ2-1, with 8 bases lining up with TRBD1. The germline CDR1 and CDR2 sequences are SQVTM and ANQGSEA. The CDR3 is 13 amino acids. V lost 6 bases and J lost 9; bases outside the gene matches: 10. The CDR3: CSVLGQGRGEQFF. CDR3 DNA: TGCAGCGTATTAGGACAGGGACGGGGTGAGCAGTTCTTC.

In its sample, this clone was seen a few times. The chain is built from TRBV27 and TRBJ2-1; possible D gene TRBD1, 6 bases. Germline values: CDR1 MNHEY, CDR2 SMNVEV (reference sequence). With 3 bases removed from V and 7 bases from J, the gap between germline ends came to 19 bases. The CDR3 is 16 residues long. In nucleotides, the CDR3 is TGTGCCAGCAGTTTCCGCCGGGACACCCCTGGGAATGAGCAGTTCTTC. It specifies CASSFRRDTPGNEQFF.

This clone was seen a handful of times. The chain combines TRBV28 with TRBJ1-2; tentative D call: TRBD1 (6 bases). V was pared by 2 bases and J by 4 bases, with 11 bases between. Looked up from germline, CDR1 is MDHEN and CDR2 is SYDVKM. The CDR3 contains 14 residues. CDR3 in DNA: TGTGCCAGCAGTTTACCCGGACAGTTCTATGGCTACACCTTC. It encodes CASSLPGQFYGYTF.

In its sample, this clone was seen a few times. The rearrangement links TRBV28 to TRBJ2-2; a weak D match, TRBD1 (6 bases). The CDR3 runs 13 residues. Per the germline V gene, CDR1 is MDHEN and CDR2 is SYDVKM. Trimming left V 8 bases short and J 7 bases short, with 14 bases between. The CDR3 bases are TGTGCCAGCTTAACAGGGTCGGACGGGGAGCTGTTTTTT. Translated: CASLTGSDGELFF.

The chain uses TRBV2 and TRBJ2-5, with D maybe TRBD1 (6 bases). CDR1 and CDR2 (germline): SNHLY, FYNNEI. This CDR3 is built from 14 residues. V gave up 6 bases and J gave up 2 bases, with 13 bases separating them. The CDR3 sequence: CASRLDSLQETQYF. The CDR3 DNA sequence: TGTGCCAGCAGACTGGACAGCTTACAAGAGACCCAGTACTTC.

This clone was found a few times. The J gene is TRBJ2-7, the V gene TRBV7-2; no firm D call. Trimming shortened V by 1 base and J by 0 bases, and 10 bases separated the two germline ends. The germline V gene has CDR1 SGHTA and CDR2 FQGNSA. The CDR3 length is 15 residues. The CDR3: CASSLDASRSYEQYF. In nucleotides, the CDR3 is TGTGCCAGCAGCTTAGACGCTAGTCGCTCCTACGAGCAGTACTTC.

The CDR3 nucleotides read TGTGCCAGCAGCCTAAAGTTCCAAGAGACCCAGTACTTC. This translates into CASSLKFQETQYF. This sequence joins TRBV5-4 and TRBJ2-5; D gene unclear. The CDR3 is 13 residues long. Germline V CDR1 and CDR2: SGHNT, YYREEE (reference sequence). Between the trimmed V and J ends, which lost 4 bases and 1 base, there was a span of 8 bases.

The V and J genes are TRBV9 and TRBJ2-3; 7 bases line up with TRBD1. CDR1 and CDR2 (germline): SGDLS, YYNGEE. V lost 4 bases to trimming and J lost 2 bases; unmatched junction nucleotides: 7. The length of the CDR3 is 15 residues. In DNA, the CDR3 is TGTGCCAGCAGCATACGGGACAGACTCACAGATACGCAGTATTTT. This sequence encodes CASSIRDRLTDTQYF.

This sequence joins TRBV5-1 and TRBJ2-1; 9 bases match TRBD2. Per germline, CDR1 SGHRS and CDR2 YFSETQ. The CDR3 covers 15 residues. V was pared by 4 bases and J by 2 bases, with 4 bases of the junction left unmatched. CDR3 DNA: TGCGCCAGCAGCCAAGTAGCGGGAGCCTACAATGAGCAGTTCTTC. It is translated as CASSQVAGAYNEQFF.

This chain connects TRBV5-6 to TRBJ1-5; a weak D match, TRBD1 (6 bases). V dropped 8 bases and J dropped 3 bases, with 15 bases sitting between them. The CDR3 is made up of 14 amino acids. Germline-derived CDR1 and CDR2 are SGHDT and YYEEEE. Here the CDR3 DNA reads TGTGCCAGTACTAACAGGGCGGTCAATCAGCCCCAGCATTTT. Its protein product is CASTNRAVNQPQHF.

CDR3 protein: CASSSIRTGRKLFF. CDR3 bases: TGTGCCAGCAGCTCCATAAGGACAGGGAGGAAACTGTTTTTT. The J gene is TRBJ1-4, the V gene TRBV7-2, with 8 bases fitting TRBD1. The CDR3 runs to 14 residues. V lost 4 bases, J lost 11 bases, and 9 bases stayed unmatched. CDR1 and CDR2 from the germline V gene are SGHTA and FQGNSA.

There are a few counts of this clone. This chain links TRBV7-9 with TRBJ1-5; possibly TRBD1 for D (6 bases). Germline CDR1 and CDR2: SEHNR and FQNEAQ (reference sequence). CDR3 length: 14 amino acids. Between the trimmed V and J ends, which lost 5 bases and 4 bases, there was a span of 12 bases. CDR3 DNA: TGTGCCAGCAGCCCTACAGGGTGGAATCAGCCCCAGCATTTT. This translates into CASSPTGWNQPQHF.

A few counts support this clone. The V and J genes are TRBV4-2 and TRBJ2-3; TRBD1 agrees at 12 bases. The germline gives CDR1 LGHNA, CDR2 YNFKEQ. This CDR3 is 20 amino acids long. The junction had 11 bases not matched to a gene; V was cut back by 0 bases and J by 1 base. CDR3: CASSQDKGTGGILGTDTQYF. The CDR3 nucleotides are TGTGCCAGCAGCCAAGATAAGGGGACAGGGGGCATTTTGGGCACAGATACGCAGTATTTT.

This clone was seen only a few times. The chain employs TRBV6-5 and TRBJ2-7; D gene unclear. This CDR3 is 12 amino acids long. Germline CDR1 reads MNHEY; CDR2 reads SVGAGI. V shed 6 bases and J shed 4 bases, with 10 bases lying between them. CDR3 sequence reads: CASRARLYEQYF. The CDR3 coding sequence is TGTGCCAGCAGGGCCCGACTGTACGAGCAGTACTTC.

This clone was seen a handful of times. This chain connects TRBV27 to TRBJ2-5; 10 positions agree with TRBD2. The germline CDR1 and CDR2 sequences are MNHEY and SMNVEV (reference sequence). V shed 6 bases, J shed 5 bases, and the junction held 9 bases outside the gene matches. The CDR3 has 15 residues. CDR3 sequence: CASRSGLAGVETQYF. In DNA, the CDR3 is TGTGCCAGCAGAAGTGGTCTAGCGGGAGTCGAGACCCAGTACTTC.

The CDR3 reads CASSLLRGTTDTQYF. CDR3 nucleotides: TGTGCCAGCAGCCTGTTACGAGGGACTACAGATACGCAGTATTTT. This chain connects TRBV28 to TRBJ2-3, with a weak D call TRBD2 (6 bases). V lost 6 bases and J 3 bases, leaving 16 bases between the germline ends. Germline V lookup: CDR1 MDHEN, CDR2 SYDVKM. This CDR3 contains 15 residues.

This chain connects TRBV29-1 to TRBJ2-7; 8 positions match TRBD2. The CDR3 has 13 residues. J gave up 2 bases and V 3 bases, and 3 bases lay outside the gene matches. Per the germline V gene, CDR1 is SQVTM and CDR2 is ANQGSEA. The CDR3 loop reads CSVEASGPYEQYF. In nucleotides, the CDR3 is TGCAGCGTTGAGGCTAGCGGGCCCTACGAGCAGTACTTC.

This clone was observed a few times. V and J are TRBV7-2 and TRBJ2-1; 7 bases map to TRBD2. Germline V gene data show CDR1 as SGHTA and CDR2 as FQGNSA. Trimming cost V 4 bases and J 4 bases; bases outside gene matches: 10. The CDR3 loop spans 16 amino acids. The CDR3 DNA sequence: TGTGCCAGCAGCTCCAGGACTAGAACGACGTACAATGAGCAGTTCTTC. Protein: CASSSRTRTTYNEQFF.

The chain employs TRBV25-1 and TRBJ1-2; 8 bases line up with TRBD1. V shed 8 bases and J 3 bases; nucleotides not matched to a gene: 2. The CDR3 extends over 12 amino acids. From germline, CDR1 is MGHDK and CDR2 SYGVNS. CDR3 bases: TGTGCCAGCGGACAGGGAGACTATGGCTACACCTTC. Translated: CASGQGDYGYTF.

This rearrangement joins TRBV9 to TRBJ2-1, with 8 bases aligning to TRBD2. In germline, CDR1 is SGDLS, CDR2 YYNGEE. The CDR3 has 14 residues. V dropped 3 bases and J dropped 5; count of bases not matched to a gene: 4. The CDR3 is CASSATGGHNEQFF. The CDR3 region has the DNA TGTGCCAGCAGCGCGACGGGGGGGCACAATGAGCAGTTCTTC.

V usage is TRBV4-1 and J usage is TRBJ2-1, with D possibly being TRBD2 (6 bases). CDR3 length: 15 amino acids. Trimming removed 2 bases from V and 4 bases from J, with 12 bases in between. CDR1 and CDR2 (germline): MGHRA, YSYEKL. The chain's CDR3 is CASSQMGLPYNEQFF. CDR3 nucleotide sequence: TGCGCCAGCAGCCAAATGGGACTCCCGTACAATGAGCAGTTCTTC.

This clone was seen more than once but under ten times. V is TRBV19 and J is TRBJ1-2; maybe TRBD1 (5 bases). The V gene's germline CDR1 is LNHDA and CDR2 SQIVND (reference sequence). V lost 4 bases and J 7 bases, leaving 16 bases between the germline ends. This CDR3 contains 14 residues. CDR3 protein: CASSSDSTESGYTF. The CDR3 DNA reads as TGTGCCAGTAGTAGCGACAGTACGGAGAGTGGCTACACCTTC.